The 9 T cell receptor beta chains below all came from one sample that was sequenced in a study of T cells in Graves' hyperthyroidism and ophthalmopathy. The TCR beta CDR3 regions underwent amplification using RNA transcripts as the source. First-round RT-PCR of the TCR CDR3 relied on the HTBI primer set. TCRdb processed the multiplex PCR reads anew with MiXCR; each CDR3 protein has one entry. The sample has about 50,000 distinct CDR3 sequences; approximately 50% are singletons. Sequenced sample: peripheral blood or thyroid tissue (not recorded which). The receptors stem from a woman in her forties or fifties with Graves' hyperthyroidism.

This sequence joins TRBV20-1 and TRBJ1-2; D is ambiguous. Germline CDR1 reads DFQATT; CDR2 reads SNEGSKA (reference sequence). The CDR3 length is 13 residues. V lost 3 bases and J lost 1, with 9 bases in between. The CDR3 loop is CSARSDGNYGYTF. CDR3 in DNA: TGCAGTGCTAGGTCGGACGGTAACTATGGCTACACCTTC.

In its sample, this clonotype was seen many times. The chain is built from TRBV27 and TRBJ1-1, with D tentatively TRBD1 (6 bases). The V gene's germline CDR1 is MNHEY and CDR2 SMNVEV (reference sequence). The CDR3 spans 15 residues. V lost 6 bases to trimming and J lost 1 base, with 15 bases between them. The DNA of the CDR3 is TGTGCCAGCAGGTTAGGGGGGTGGGAGAACACTGAAGCTTTCTTT. Protein: CASRLGGWENTEAFF.

This clonotype was observed many times. This chain connects TRBV20-1 to TRBJ2-1, with 9 bases identical to TRBD2. V dropped 5 bases and J dropped 3; count of bases not matched to a gene: 2. Germline CDR1 is DFQATT and CDR2 is SNEGSKA (reference sequence). The length of the CDR3 is 13 residues. The CDR3 nucleotides are TGCAGTGCTGTTAGCGGGAGCTACAATGAGCAGTTCTTC. It is translated as CSAVSGSYNEQFF.

This clonotype was counted many times. This chain connects TRBV2 to TRBJ2-7; weak D call: TRBD2 (5 bases). V shed 3 bases and J shed 2 bases, with 14 bases lying between them. The CDR3 has 15 residues. Germline lookup yields CDR1 SNHLY and CDR2 FYNNEI. The chain's CDR3 is CASSEVPGLTYEQYF. CDR3 DNA sequence: TGTGCCAGCAGTGAGGTTCCGGGGTTAACCTACGAGCAGTACTTC.

Points on this clonotype: This likely comes from a read error, as the CDR3 has no conserved phenylalanine or tryptophan at its end. No DNA is shown, since the ends of the CDR3 on it are uncertain; the CDR3 is the one TCRdb lists. V is TRBV10-3 and J is TRBJ2-5; no DNA check was done on the table's D call, TRBD1. The germline V gene has CDR1 ENHRY and CDR2 SYGVKD. The CDR3 has 16 residues if both end residues are counted. The CDR3 spells CAIRAAGGDYGYTFGS.

This clonotype has ten or more counts. The genes are TRBV13 and TRBJ1-3, with a possible D match to TRBD1 (5 bases). CDR1 is PRHDT, CDR2 FYEKMQ, per germline (reference sequence). The V and J ends lost 2 bases and 6 bases respectively, with 11 bases between them. The CDR3 length is 14 residues. The CDR3 protein is CASSLYLGPNTIYF. CDR3 DNA sequence: TGTGCCAGCAGCTTATATCTGGGACCAAACACCATATATTTT.

The CDR3 loop reads CASHDLAASYEQYF. CDR3 DNA: TGTGCCAGCCATGACCTAGCGGCGAGCTACGAGCAGTACTTC. This rearrangement joins TRBV2 to TRBJ2-7, with TRBD2 matching 7 bases. The CDR3 contains 14 residues. V trimming: 8 bases; J trimming: 3 bases; junction bases outside the gene matches: 10. Germline V gives CDR1 SNHLY, CDR2 FYNNEI.

In this sample, this clonotype turned up many times. This chain joins TRBV10-3 and TRBJ1-1; 10 nucleotides agree with TRBD1. J was trimmed by 6 bases and V by 2 bases; bases with no gene match: 6. The length of the CDR3 is 15 residues. CDR1 is ENHRY and CDR2 is SYGVKD in the germline V gene. CDR3 nucleotide sequence: TGTGCCATCAGTGAGCCGGGACAGGGGTTCCCTGAAGCTTTCTTT. Amino acid sequence: CAISEPGQGFPEAFF.

The rearrangement links TRBV7-3 to TRBJ2-7, with 9 bases aligning to TRBD2. CDR3 size: 17 residues. Germline V gene data show CDR1 as SGHTA and CDR2 as FQGTGA. V shed 6 bases, J shed 0 bases, and the junction held 12 bases outside the gene matches. The CDR3 spells CASSARSGRITSYEQYF. The CDR3 DNA reads as TGTGCCAGCAGTGCCAGGAGCGGGAGGATCACCTCCTACGAGCAGTACTTC.